This entry concerns a single T cell receptor (beta chain). This clone was observed a single time. Its antigen is unknown. Per-base qualities were not stored, and no clone one base away is much larger. These data come from a study of blood T cell repertoires in COVID-19 (dated by TCRdb to 2018 to 2020). At the level of the whole study: Samples from collaborators originated in the United States, Italy and Spain and spanned both the acute and convalescent phases of COVID-19. The prospective study material was composed of cDNA or gDNA derived from T cells, B-cell-depleted T cells, or PBMCs. Samples came from the ongoing ImmuneRACE study (first 160 participants) plus 1,254 subjects from 6 global collaborators. The repertoires were released in a freely available public database meant as a resource for research on the immune response to SARS-CoV-2. Where available, HLA class I and class II types were obtained from metadata supplied by the sample provider rather than from assay-based typing. Deeply sampled blood TCRbeta repertoires from subjects exposed to, actively infected with, or recovered from COVID-19 were included in the dataset. Sample metadata almost always included a de-identified subject ID, COVID-19 status, age in years and sex.

The research as a whole found: The quantity of clinical and demographic metadata differed by source and by participant and was supplied without curation.

TCRbeta CDR3 regions were amplified from genomic DNA by means of the immunoSEQ Assay, a bias-controlled multiplex PCR. Under the source paper's analysis protocol: Within the assay, amplification of reference gene primers was used to estimate how many nucleated cells each sample contained. To quantify the absolute abundance of each unique TCRbeta CDR3 rearrangement, sequence reads were collapsed and filtered. Productive Simpson clonality was computed per sample as the square root of Simpson's diversity index over productive rearrangements. TCRdb took over this immuneACCESS table, retaining in-frame rearrangements with V and J assigned. Such tables are incomplete; in checked studies, under half of the missing clones stem from an unresolved V gene, and the remainder is unexplained. V and J calls and clone size are those listed in that table; D and trimming were worked out from the DNA. Within this sample are fewer than 350,000 clones, with around nine tenths of them counted one time only. The biggest ten clones account for about 8.6% of the sample.

Collaborating institutions collected whole blood in K2EDTA tubes following their own protocols. For TCRbeta analysis, collaborators shipped samples in one of three forms: frozen whole blood, isolated PBMCs, or DNA extracted from either of those sample types. CDR1 and CDR2 are drawn from the germline V gene: SGHDN, FVKESK. The CDR3 spans 15 residues, from the cysteine through the phenylalanine. Only CDR3 DNA is held: 45 bases, read in frame from base 1. V has 2 bases trimmed and J has 5 bases trimmed; junction bases matching no gene number 6. Sequenced sample: peripheral blood. The chain is assembled from TRBV14 and TRBJ2-4; 7 central bases correspond to TRBD2. The clonotype was recovered from a man in his forties with active or convalescent COVID-19. The CDR3 is CASSQFAGGENIQYF. The sequenced DNA is TGTGCCAGCAGCCAATTCGCTGGGGGGGAAAACATTCAGTACTTC.